This TCR beta chain was obtained from a study of post-analysis software for immune sequencing data. Study-wide background: Relapsing-remitting, secondary progressive and progressive-relapsing multiple sclerosis were all included among the disease courses.

CDR1 is LNHNV, CDR2 YYDKDF, per germline (reference sequence). Trimming left V 5 bases short and J 2 bases short, with 12 bases between. The CDR3 is 14 residues long. Unique molecular identifiers were built into the TCR beta cDNA libraries. T cells numbering about 0.95 to 11 million gave rise to roughly 0.5 million cDNA molecules. TCRdb itself ran the PCR reads through MiXCR, one entry per CDR3 protein. The sample holds some 700,000 distinct CDR3 sequences, approximately 59% seen once. In regard to this clonotype: Its target is not known.

Whole-study results and caveats: Diversity measured as normalized Chao1 was significantly lower in multiple sclerosis patients than in controls. Strong same-batch co-clustering of samples appeared with F measure clustering. Patients had higher frequencies than controls of roughly 5 TRBV segments, including TRBV5-6, TRBV5-1 and TRBV20-1.

The sequence came from a girl under 10 years old with multiple sclerosis. The rearrangement uses TRBV15 and TRBJ1-1, with D perhaps TRBD1 (5 bases). Sequencing was carried out using blood. CDR3 nucleotide sequence: TGTGCCACCAGCCGGGGAGGGGTTAACACTGAAGCTTTCTTT. Its protein is CATSRGGVNTEAFF.